This is a list of T cell receptor beta chains from one sample in a study of shared clonotypes between healthy human individuals. TCRdb's copy holds only in-frame clones and misses some; the assay was immunoSEQ multiplex PCR. The table lists roughly 1,500,000 clones, about 98.5% of them singletons. The source material was naive CD4+ T cells sorted from blood. The receptors originated from a young man in good health. The CDR3 runs from the conserved cysteine through the conserved F or W. D genes are given only for firm matches. The size of a clone is reported for some rows only, either as once, few or many, or as a class for expanded clones.

clone_size,d_call,v_call,j_call,cdr3_nt,cdr3_aa
NA,NA,TRBV5-8,TRBJ1-5,TGTGCCAGCAGCTCGCAATTCGGGGGCAATCAGCCCCAGCATTTT,CASSSQFGGNQPQHF
NA,NA,TRBV25-1,TRBJ2-2,TGTGCCAGCAGTGAATATAAGGGGCTTAACACCGGGGAGCTGTTTTTT,CASSEYKGLNTGELFF
NA,NA,TRBV7-2,TRBJ2-1,TGTGCCAGCAGCTTAGCGGGAGTGTACAATGAGCAGTTCTTC,CASSLAGVYNEQFF
NA,NA,TRBV6-5,TRBJ2-7,TGTGCCAGCAGTTACCGCACAGGGTTTGGCTCCTACGAGCAGTACTTC,CASSYRTGFGSYEQYF
NA,TRBD1,TRBV5-4,TRBJ2-7,TGTGCCAGCAGCCCTGACCGGCTTAAGGACAGGAGAACCTACGAGCAGTACTTC,CASSPDRLKDRRTYEQYF
NA,NA,TRBV19,TRBJ1-5,TGTGCCAGTCAGGACGGAAAGGCCAATCAGCCCCAGCATTTT,CASQDGKANQPQHF
NA,NA,TRBV5-4,TRBJ2-5,TGTGCCAGCAGCCGGGACCACCAAGAGACCCAGTACTTC,CASSRDHQETQYF
NA,TRBD2,TRBV9,TRBJ2-1,TGTGCCAGCAGCCCGATTGTGCTAGCGGGAGGCAATGAGCAGTTCTTC,CASSPIVLAGGNEQFF
NA,NA,TRBV29-1,TRBJ1-2,TGCAGCGTTGATCCTTCCGGGCAGACGAGCTACGGCTACACCTTC,CSVDPSGQTSYGYTF
NA,TRBD2,TRBV6-6,TRBJ2-7,TGTGCCACAAAAGGGACTACATACGAGCAGTACTTC,CATKGTTYEQYF
NA,NA,TRBV5-4,TRBJ1-1,TGTGCCAGCAGCACGAAGACGGCGGGGGACACTGAAGCTTTCTTT,CASSTKTAGDTEAFF
NA,NA,TRBV28,TRBJ1-2,TGTGCCAGCAGTTTAAGTGGGAGGGGCGCAAATGGCTACACCTTC,CASSLSGRGANGYTF
NA,TRBD2,TRBV5-1,TRBJ2-5,TGCGCCAGCAGCTTGGCCACGGGGGGACAAGAGACCCAGTACTTC,CASSLATGGQETQYF
NA,TRBD1,TRBV6-5,TRBJ1-3,TGTGCCAGCAGTGGGACAGGGGGAAAAGGAAACACCATATATTTT,CASSGTGGKGNTIYF
NA,NA,TRBV23-1,TRBJ2-3,TGCGCCAGCAGTCAATCGGGACGGAACACAGATACGCAGTATTTT,CASSQSGRNTDTQYF
NA,NA,TRBV9,TRBJ2-1,TGTGCCAGCAGCGTAGTCGGCTCTTATGAGCAGTTCTTC,CASSVVGSYEQFF
NA,TRBD1,TRBV27,TRBJ2-5,TGTGCCAGCAGTGGAACGACAGGGCAAGAGACCCAGTACTTC,CASSGTTGQETQYF
NA,NA,TRBV28,TRBJ1-5,TGTGCCAGCAGTTTTCTTGGGGGGCCGCAACCTCAGCCCCAGCATTTT,CASSFLGGPQPQPQHF
once,NA,TRBV5-1,TRBJ2-5,TGCGCCAGCAGCTTGGATCTACCCCAAGAGACCCAGTACTTC,CASSLDLPQETQYF
NA,TRBD2,TRBV10-3,TRBJ2-2,TGTGCCATCAGAGAGCCCGGGACTAGCGGGAGCTGGGGCACCGGGGAGCTGTTTTTT,CAIREPGTSGSWGTGELFF
NA,NA,TRBV5-6,TRBJ2-3,TGTGCCAGCAGCCCTACCGGTAGGGCAGATACGCAGTATTTT,CASSPTGRADTQYF
NA,NA,TRBV29-1,TRBJ2-3,TGCAGCGTTGAGGCTAGCGCGATATCCCGGACAGATACGCAGTATTTT,CSVEASAISRTDTQYF
once,NA,TRBV7-6,TRBJ2-2,TGTGCCAGCAGCTTATTTCAGGGAAAGGTTGGGGAGCTGTTTTTT,CASSLFQGKVGELFF
NA,TRBD2,TRBV28,TRBJ2-2,TGTGCCAGCAGTCCCCAGGCGGGAGGGCCTGTCGGGGAGCTGTTTTTT,CASSPQAGGPVGELFF
NA,TRBD1,TRBV27,TRBJ1-2,TGTGCCAGCAGCCGGACGACAGGGGGGTATGGCTACACCTTC,CASSRTTGGYGYTF
once,NA,TRBV10-3,TRBJ2-7,TGTGCCATCAGTGCTACCGTCGACGAGCAGTACTTC,CAISATVDEQYF
NA,NA,TRBV16,TRBJ1-2,TGTGCCAGCAGCCAATCCCGTGCAGGCTACACCTTC,CASSQSRAGYTF
NA,TRBD2,TRBV18,TRBJ2-1,TGTGCCAGCTCACCCCGGACTAGCGTCGCTTACAATGAGCAGTTCTTC,CASSPRTSVAYNEQFF
NA,TRBD2,TRBV15,TRBJ2-1,TGTGCCACCAGCAGACCGGGACTAGCGGGATATGAGCAGTTCTTC,CATSRPGLAGYEQFF
NA,NA,TRBV15,TRBJ2-1,TGTGCCACCAGCAGGTACGATGAGCAGTTCTTC,CATSRYDEQFF
NA,NA,TRBV9,TRBJ2-2,TGTGCCAGCAGCGCGACAGGGCGGGTCGAGCGGGAGTTCACCGGGGAGCTGTTTTTT,CASSATGRVEREFTGELFF
NA,TRBD2,TRBV9,TRBJ2-1,TGTGCCAGCAGCGCAGCGGGTCTAGCGGTCTACAATGAGCAGTTCTTC,CASSAAGLAVYNEQFF
NA,TRBD1,TRBV5-1,TRBJ2-4,TGCGCCAGCAGCTTGGAAACAGGGGGAACAAACATTCAGTACTTC,CASSLETGGTNIQYF
NA,NA,TRBV7-3,TRBJ2-3,TGTGCCAGCAGCCAAAATCGGGGGACAGATACGCAGTATTTT,CASSQNRGTDTQYF
once,NA,TRBV15,TRBJ2-1,TGTGCCACCAGCAGAGCCGGGCCGGACAATGAGCAGTTCTTC,CATSRAGPDNEQFF